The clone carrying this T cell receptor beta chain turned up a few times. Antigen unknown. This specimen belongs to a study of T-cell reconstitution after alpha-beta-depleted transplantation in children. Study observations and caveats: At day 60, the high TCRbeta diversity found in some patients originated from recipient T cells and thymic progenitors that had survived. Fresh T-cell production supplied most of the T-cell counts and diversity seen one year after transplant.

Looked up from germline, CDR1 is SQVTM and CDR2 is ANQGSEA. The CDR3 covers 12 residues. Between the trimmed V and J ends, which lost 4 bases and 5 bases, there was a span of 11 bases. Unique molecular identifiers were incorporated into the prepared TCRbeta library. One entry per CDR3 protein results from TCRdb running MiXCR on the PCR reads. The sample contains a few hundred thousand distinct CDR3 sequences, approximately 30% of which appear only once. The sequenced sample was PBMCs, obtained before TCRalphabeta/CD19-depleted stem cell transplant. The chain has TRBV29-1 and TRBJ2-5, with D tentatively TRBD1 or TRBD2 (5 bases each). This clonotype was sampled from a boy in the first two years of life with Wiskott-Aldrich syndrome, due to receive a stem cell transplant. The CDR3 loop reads CSVVKGDETQYF. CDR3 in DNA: TGCAGCGTTGTCAAAGGGGACGAGACCCAGTACTTC.